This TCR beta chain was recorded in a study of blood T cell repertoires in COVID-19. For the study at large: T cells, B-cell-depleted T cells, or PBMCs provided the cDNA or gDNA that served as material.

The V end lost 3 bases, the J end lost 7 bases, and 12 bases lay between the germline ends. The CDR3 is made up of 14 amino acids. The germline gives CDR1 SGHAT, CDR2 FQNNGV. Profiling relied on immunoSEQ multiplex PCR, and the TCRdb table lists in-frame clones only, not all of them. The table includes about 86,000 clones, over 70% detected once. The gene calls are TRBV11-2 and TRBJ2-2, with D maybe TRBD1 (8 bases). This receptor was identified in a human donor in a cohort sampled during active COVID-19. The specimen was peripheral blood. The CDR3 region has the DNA TGTGCCAGCAGCTTGACAGGGGAGGGCGGGGAGCTGTTTTTT. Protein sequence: CASSLTGEGGELFF.